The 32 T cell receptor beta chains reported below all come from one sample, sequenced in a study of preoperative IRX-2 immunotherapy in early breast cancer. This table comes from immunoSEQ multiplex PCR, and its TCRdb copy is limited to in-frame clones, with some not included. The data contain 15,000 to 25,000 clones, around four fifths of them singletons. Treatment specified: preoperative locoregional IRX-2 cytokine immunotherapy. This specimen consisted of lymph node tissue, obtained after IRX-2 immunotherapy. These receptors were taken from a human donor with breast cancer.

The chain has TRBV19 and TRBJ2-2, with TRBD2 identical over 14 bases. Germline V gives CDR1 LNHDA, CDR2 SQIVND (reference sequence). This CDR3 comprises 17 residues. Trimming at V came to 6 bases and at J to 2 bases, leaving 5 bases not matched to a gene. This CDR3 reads CASSPGTSGGNTGELFF. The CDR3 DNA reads TGTGCCAGTAGCCCCGGGACTAGCGGGGGAAACACCGGGGAGCTGTTTTTT.

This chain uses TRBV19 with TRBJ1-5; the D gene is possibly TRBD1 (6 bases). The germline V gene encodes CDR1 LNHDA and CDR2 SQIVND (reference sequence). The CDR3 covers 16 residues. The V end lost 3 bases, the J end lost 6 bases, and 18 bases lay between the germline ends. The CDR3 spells CASSIEGGRGSQPQHF. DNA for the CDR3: TGTGCCAGTAGTATCGAGGGGGGGCGCGGCAGTCAGCCCCAGCATTTT. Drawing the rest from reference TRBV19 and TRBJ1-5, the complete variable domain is DGGITQSPKYLFRKEGQNVTLSCEQNLNHDAMYWYRQDPGQGLRLIYYSQIVNDFQKGDIAEGYSVSREKKESFPLTVTSAQKNPTAFYLCASSIEGGRGSQPQHFGDGTRLSIL.

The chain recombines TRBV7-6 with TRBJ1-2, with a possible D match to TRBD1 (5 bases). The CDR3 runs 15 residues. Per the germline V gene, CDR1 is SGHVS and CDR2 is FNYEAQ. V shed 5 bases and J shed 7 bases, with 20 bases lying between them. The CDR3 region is CASSPDSGQVSGYTF. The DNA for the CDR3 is TGTGCCAGCAGCCCAGACTCAGGGCAGGTCTCTGGCTACACCTTC. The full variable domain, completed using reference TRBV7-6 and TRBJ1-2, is GAGVSQSPRYKVTKRGQDVALRCDPISGHVSLYWYRQALGQGPEFLTYFNYEAQQDKSGLPNDRFSAERPEGSISTLTIQRTEQRDSAMYRCASSPDSGQVSGYTFGSGTRLTVV.

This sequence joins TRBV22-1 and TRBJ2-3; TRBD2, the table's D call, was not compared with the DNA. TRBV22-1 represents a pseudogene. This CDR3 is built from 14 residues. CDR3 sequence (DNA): TGTGCCAGCAGTCGGGGGGGCGTGGTAGATACGCAGTATTTT. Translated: CASSRGGVVDTQYF.

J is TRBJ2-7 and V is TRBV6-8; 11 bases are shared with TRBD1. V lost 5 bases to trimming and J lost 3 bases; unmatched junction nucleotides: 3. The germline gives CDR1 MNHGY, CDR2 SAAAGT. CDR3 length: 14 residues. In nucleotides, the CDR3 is TGTGCCAGCAGTCTCGGGACAGGGGGCTACGAGCAGTACTTC. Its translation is CASSLGTGGYEQYF.

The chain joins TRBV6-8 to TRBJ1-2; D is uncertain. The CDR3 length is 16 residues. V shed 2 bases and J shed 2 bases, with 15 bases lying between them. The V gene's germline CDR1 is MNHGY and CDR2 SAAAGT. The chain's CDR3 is CASSYLLKGSNYGYTF. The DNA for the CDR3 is TGTGCCAGCAGTTACCTCCTGAAAGGTTCCAACTATGGCTACACCTTC.

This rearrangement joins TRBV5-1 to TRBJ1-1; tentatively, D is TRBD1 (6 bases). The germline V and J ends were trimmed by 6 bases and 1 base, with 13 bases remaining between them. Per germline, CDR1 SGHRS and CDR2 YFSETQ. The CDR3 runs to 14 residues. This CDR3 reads CASTREGGNTEAFF. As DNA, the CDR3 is TGCGCCAGCACTCGGGAGGGGGGGAACACTGAAGCTTTCTTT.

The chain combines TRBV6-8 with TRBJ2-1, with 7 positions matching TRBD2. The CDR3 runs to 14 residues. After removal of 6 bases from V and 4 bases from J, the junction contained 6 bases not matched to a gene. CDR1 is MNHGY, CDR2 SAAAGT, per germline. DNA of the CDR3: TGTGCCAGCAGGGGTGGGAGGGGATACAATGAGCAGTTCTTC. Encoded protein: CASRGGRGYNEQFF.

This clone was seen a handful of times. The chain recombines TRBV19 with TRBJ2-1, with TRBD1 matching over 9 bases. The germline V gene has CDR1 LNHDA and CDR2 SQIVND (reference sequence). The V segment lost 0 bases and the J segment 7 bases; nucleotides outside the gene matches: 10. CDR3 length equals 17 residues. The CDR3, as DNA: TGTGCCAGTAGTATAGACTATTCCGGGACAGGGAGAAATGAGCAGTTCTTC. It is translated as CASSIDYSGTGRNEQFF.

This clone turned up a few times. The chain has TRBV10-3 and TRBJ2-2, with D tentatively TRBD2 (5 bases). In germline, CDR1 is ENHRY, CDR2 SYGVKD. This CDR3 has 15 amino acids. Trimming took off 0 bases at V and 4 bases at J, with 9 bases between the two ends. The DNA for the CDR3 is TGTGCCATCAGTGAGTCTGCGGGCAGCACCGGGGAGCTGTTTTTT. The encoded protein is CAISESAGSTGELFF.

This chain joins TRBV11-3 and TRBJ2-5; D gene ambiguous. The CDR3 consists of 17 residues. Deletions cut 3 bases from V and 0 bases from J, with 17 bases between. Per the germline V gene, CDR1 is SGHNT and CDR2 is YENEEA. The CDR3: CASSLVPSAIYQETQYF. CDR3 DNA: TGTGCCAGCAGCTTGGTGCCCTCCGCCATTTACCAAGAGACCCAGTACTTC.

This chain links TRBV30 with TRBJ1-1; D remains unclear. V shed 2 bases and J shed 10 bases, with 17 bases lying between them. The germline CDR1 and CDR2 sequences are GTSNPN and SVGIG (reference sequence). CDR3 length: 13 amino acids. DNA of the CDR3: TGTGCCTGGAGTCTAGGCCGGGAAAAAGGAGCTTTCTTT. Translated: CAWSLGREKGAFF. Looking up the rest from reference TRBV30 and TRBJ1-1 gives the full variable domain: SQTIHQWPATLVQPVGSPLSLECTVEGTSNPNLYWYRQAAGRGLQLLFYSVGIGQISSEVPQNLSASRPQDRQFILSSKKLLLSDSGFYLCAWSLGREKGAFFGQGTRLTVV.

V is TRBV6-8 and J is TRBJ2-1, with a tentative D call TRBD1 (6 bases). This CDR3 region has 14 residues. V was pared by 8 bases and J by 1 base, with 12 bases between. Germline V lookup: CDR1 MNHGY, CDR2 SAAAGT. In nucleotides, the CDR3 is TGTGCCAGCGCCAGGGGCAGATCCTACAATGAGCAGTTCTTC. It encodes CASARGRSYNEQFF.

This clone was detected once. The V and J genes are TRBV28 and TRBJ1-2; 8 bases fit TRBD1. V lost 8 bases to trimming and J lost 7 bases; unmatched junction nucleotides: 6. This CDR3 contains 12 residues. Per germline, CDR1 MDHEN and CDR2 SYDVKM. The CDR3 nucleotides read TGTGCCAGCCAGGACAGGGCTACTGGCTACACCTTC. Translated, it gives CASQDRATGYTF.

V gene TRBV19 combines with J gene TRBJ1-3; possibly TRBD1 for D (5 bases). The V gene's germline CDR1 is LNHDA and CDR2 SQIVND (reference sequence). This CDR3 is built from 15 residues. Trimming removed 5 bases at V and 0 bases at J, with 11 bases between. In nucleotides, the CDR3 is TGTGCCAGTAGTCCCGCGACAGCCTCTGGAAACACCATATATTTT. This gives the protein CASSPATASGNTIYF.

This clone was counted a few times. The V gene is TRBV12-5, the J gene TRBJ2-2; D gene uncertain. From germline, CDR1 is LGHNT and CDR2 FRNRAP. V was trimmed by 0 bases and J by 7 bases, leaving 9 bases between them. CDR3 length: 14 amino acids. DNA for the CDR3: TGTGCTAGTGGTTTGGTTATAGGGAACGGGGAGCTGTTTTTT. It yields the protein CASGLVIGNGELFF.

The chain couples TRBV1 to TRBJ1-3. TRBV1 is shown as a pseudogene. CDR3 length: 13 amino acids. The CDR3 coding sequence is TGCGCCAGCAGCCAAGCTTTGGGATACACCATATATTTT. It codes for CASSQALGYTIYF.

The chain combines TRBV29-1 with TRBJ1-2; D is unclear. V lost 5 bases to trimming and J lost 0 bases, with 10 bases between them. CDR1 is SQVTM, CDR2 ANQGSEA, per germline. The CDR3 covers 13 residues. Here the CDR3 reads CSVPGLANYGYTF. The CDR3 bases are TGCAGCGTTCCCGGTTTAGCTAACTATGGCTACACCTTC.

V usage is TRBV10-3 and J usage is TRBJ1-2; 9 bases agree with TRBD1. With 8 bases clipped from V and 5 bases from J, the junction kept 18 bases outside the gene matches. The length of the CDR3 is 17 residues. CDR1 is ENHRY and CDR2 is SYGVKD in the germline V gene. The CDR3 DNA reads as TGTGCCATCTTTACTTTGGACAGGGGAGCCTTTGGGTATGGCTACACCTTC. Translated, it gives CAIFTLDRGAFGYGYTF.

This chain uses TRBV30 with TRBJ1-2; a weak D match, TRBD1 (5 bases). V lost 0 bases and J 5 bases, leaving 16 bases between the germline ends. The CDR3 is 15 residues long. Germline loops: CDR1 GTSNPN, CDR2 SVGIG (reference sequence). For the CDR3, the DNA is TGTGCCTGGAGTGTAGGGGCCCGCAGATGGTATGGCTACACCTTC. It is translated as CAWSVGARRWYGYTF.

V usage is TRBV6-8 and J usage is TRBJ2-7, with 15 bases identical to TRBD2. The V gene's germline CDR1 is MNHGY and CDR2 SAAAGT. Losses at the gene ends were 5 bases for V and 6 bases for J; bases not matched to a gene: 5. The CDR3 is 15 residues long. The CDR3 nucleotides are TGTGCCAGCAGTGTCGGGACTAGCGGGAGGCGCGAGCAGTACTTC. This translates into CASSVGTSGRREQYF.

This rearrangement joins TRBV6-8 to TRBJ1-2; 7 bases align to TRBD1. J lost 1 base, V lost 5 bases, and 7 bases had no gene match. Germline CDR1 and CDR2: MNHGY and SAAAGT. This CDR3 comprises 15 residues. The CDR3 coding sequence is TGTGCCAGCAGTCCCCAACAGGGGAATAACTATGGCTACACCTTC. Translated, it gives CASSPQQGNNYGYTF.

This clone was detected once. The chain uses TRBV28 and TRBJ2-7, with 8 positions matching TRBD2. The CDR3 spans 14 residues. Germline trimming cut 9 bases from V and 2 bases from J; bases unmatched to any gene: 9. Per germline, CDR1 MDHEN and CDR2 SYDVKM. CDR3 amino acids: CASFTSGSTYEQYF. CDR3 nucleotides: TGTGCCAGTTTTACTAGCGGTTCCACCTACGAGCAGTACTTC.

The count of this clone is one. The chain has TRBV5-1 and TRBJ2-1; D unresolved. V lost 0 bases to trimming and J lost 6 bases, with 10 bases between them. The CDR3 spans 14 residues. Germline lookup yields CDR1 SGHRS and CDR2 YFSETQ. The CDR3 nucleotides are TGCGCCAGCAGCTTGGCCACGGGCGGCAATGAGCAGTTCTTC. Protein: CASSLATGGNEQFF.

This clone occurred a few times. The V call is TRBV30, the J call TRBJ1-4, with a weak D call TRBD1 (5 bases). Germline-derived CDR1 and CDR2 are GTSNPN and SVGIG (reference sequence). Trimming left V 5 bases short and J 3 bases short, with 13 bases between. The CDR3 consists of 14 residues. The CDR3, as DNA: TGTGCCTGGCTCAGGGCGGACTCTAATGAAAAACTGTTTTTT. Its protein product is CAWLRADSNEKLFF.

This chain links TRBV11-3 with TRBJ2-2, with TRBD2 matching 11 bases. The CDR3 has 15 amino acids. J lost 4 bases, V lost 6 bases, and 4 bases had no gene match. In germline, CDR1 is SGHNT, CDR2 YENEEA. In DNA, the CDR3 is TGTGCCAGCAGGATAGCGGGGGGGCCCACCGGGGAGCTGTTTTTT. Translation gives CASRIAGGPTGELFF.

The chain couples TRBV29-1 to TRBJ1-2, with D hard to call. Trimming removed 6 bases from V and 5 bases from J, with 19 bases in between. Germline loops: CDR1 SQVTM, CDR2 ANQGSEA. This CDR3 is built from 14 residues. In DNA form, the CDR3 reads TGCAGCGTCGGCGGTGACTTACTTGAATATGGCTACACCTTC. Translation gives CSVGGDLLEYGYTF. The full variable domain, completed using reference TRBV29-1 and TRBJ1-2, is SAVISQKPSRDICQRGTSLTIQCQVDSQVTMMFWYRQQPGQSLTLIATANQGSEATYESGFVIDKFPISRPNLTFSTLTVSNMSPEDSSIYLCSVGGDLLEYGYTFGSGTRLTVV.

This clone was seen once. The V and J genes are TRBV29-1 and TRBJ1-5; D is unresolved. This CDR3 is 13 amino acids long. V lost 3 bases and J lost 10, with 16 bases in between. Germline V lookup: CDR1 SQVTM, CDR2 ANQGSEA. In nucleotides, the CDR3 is TGCAGCGTTGAGGCCTCCGCCAAGAGACCCCAGCATTTT. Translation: CSVEASAKRPQHF.

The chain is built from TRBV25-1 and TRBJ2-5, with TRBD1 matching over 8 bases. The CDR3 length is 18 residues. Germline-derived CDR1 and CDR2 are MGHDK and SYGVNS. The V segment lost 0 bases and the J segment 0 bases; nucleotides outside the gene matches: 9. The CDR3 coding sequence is TGTGCCAGCAGTGAATATTCTGGACAGGGTGGGAACCAAGAGACCCAGTACTTC. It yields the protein CASSEYSGQGGNQETQYF.

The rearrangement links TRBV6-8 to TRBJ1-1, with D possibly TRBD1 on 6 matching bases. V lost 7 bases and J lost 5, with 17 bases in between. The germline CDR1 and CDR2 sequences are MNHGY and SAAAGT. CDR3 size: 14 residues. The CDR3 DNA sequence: TGTGCCAGCATTAAGCAGGGACAATGGACTGAAGCTTTCTTT. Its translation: CASIKQGQWTEAFF.

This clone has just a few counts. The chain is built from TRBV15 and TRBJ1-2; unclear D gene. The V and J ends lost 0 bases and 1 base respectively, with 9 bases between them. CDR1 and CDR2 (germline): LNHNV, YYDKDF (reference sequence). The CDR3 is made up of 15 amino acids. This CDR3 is CATSREFSSNYGYTF. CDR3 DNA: TGTGCCACCAGCAGAGAATTTAGCAGTAACTATGGCTACACCTTC.

The CDR3 loop reads CASSMVGNYGYTF. The CDR3 DNA reads as TGTGCCAGTAGTATGGTAGGGAACTATGGCTACACCTTC. The chain recombines TRBV19 with TRBJ1-2, with no clear D. Trimming removed 3 bases from V and 2 bases from J, with 7 bases in between. Germline V gene lookup returns CDR1 LNHDA and CDR2 SQIVND (reference sequence). There are 13 residues in the CDR3.